The table lists the clone carrying this TCR beta chain with a few counts. Its matching antigen is unknown. For the second PCR, which ran for about 7 to 11 cycles, a sample-barcoded 5' primer and a J-beta primer mix were used. From the 5' RACE reads, TCRdb called clonotypes with MiXCR, one entry per CDR3 protein. Found here are about 830,000 distinct CDR3 sequences, more than 45% of them singletons; the top ten hold approximately 20%. The junction had 13 bases not matched to a gene; V was cut back by 3 bases and J by 5 bases. The CDR3 covers 17 residues. Germline CDR1 is SGHRS and CDR2 is YFSETQ. The sample originates from a study of blood T cells in healthy people across ages. Study results and limitations: Across the age range, TCR beta diversity per million T cells fell in a roughly linear way.

V usage is TRBV5-1 and J usage is TRBJ2-1; 8 bases fit TRBD2. The sequenced material came from blood. This clonotype was obtained from a man aged 25-45 years in good health. The CDR3 sequence is CASSSRPGGGNDNEQFF. The CDR3 nucleotides read TGCGCCAGCAGCTCCCGACCGGGCGGGGGGAACGACAATGAGCAGTTCTTC.